This passage covers 30 T cell receptor beta chains from one sample sequenced in a study of blood T cells in healthy people across ages. A second 7 to 11 cycle PCR used barcoded and J-beta primers. Via MiXCR, TCRdb re-called the 5' RACE reads, giving one row per CDR3 protein. In the table there are around 500,000 distinct CDR3 sequences, around 48% of which are singletons. The sequencing sample was made of blood. The source of these receptors is a man at least 80 years old in good health.

By share, this clonotype counts as medium-sized. This clone may be a read error of a much larger clone one base away. This rearrangement joins TRBV29-1 to TRBJ2-7; D perhaps matches TRBD1 (6 bases). Trimming shortened V by 7 bases and J by 2 bases, and 9 bases separated the two germline ends. The V gene's germline CDR1 is SQVTM and CDR2 ANQGSEA. The length of the CDR3 is 11 residues. Here the CDR3 DNA reads TGCAGCGGGGACATAGCCTACGAGCAGTACTTC. Translated, it gives CSGDIAYEQYF.

This clonotype was seen more than once but under ten times. The chain has TRBV9 and TRBJ1-1, with 7 bases matching TRBD1. V lost 0 bases, J lost 2 bases, and 10 bases stayed unmatched. This CDR3 has 17 residues. Germline lookup yields CDR1 SGDLS and CDR2 YYNGEE. The chain's CDR3 is CASSVGPLGTVNTEAFF. CDR3 bases: TGTGCCAGCAGCGTAGGGCCGCTTGGGACAGTCAACACTGAAGCTTTCTTT.

Only a few counts were recorded for this clonotype. The chain joins TRBV20-1 to TRBJ2-5, with 9 bases fitting TRBD2. J was trimmed by 10 bases and V by 6 bases; bases with no gene match: 21. This CDR3 has 16 amino acids. Per germline, CDR1 DFQATT and CDR2 SNEGSKA (reference sequence). DNA of the CDR3: TGCAGTGCGAGACTTCCGGGACTAGCACTTGTTGGGGGCCAGTACTTC. It yields the protein CSARLPGLALVGGQYF.

This chain uses TRBV7-9 with TRBJ2-5; possible D gene TRBD1, 6 bases. CDR3 length: 16 residues. Trimming took 3 bases from V and 2 from J, leaving 16 bases between them. Germline lookup yields CDR1 SEHNR and CDR2 FQNEAQ (reference sequence). The DNA of the CDR3 is TGTGCCAGCAGCTTCCTGAGGGGTACAGGGCAAGAGACCCAGTACTTC. Amino acids: CASSFLRGTGQETQYF.

This clonotype was recorded a few times. V and J are TRBV29-1 and TRBJ2-5; no definite D call. CDR3 length equals 12 residues. Germline V gene sequence: CDR1 SQVTM, CDR2 ANQGSEA. Trimming pared 4 bases from V and 5 bases from J, leaving 11 bases between. Written as DNA, the CDR3 is TGCAGCGTTGCTGACACGCTGGAGACCCAGTACTTC. Translated: CSVADTLETQYF.

The rearrangement uses TRBV9 and TRBJ1-2, with 8 bases matching TRBD1. The germline V gene encodes CDR1 SGDLS and CDR2 YYNGEE. This CDR3 is 14 amino acids long. After removal of 3 bases from V and 5 bases from J, the junction contained 6 bases not matched to a gene. CDR3 DNA: TGTGCCAGCAGCGCTCAGGGGGCCCCTTATGGCTACACCTTC. The encoded protein is CASSAQGAPYGYTF.

This clonotype was counted only a few times. The CDR3: CAWSVTGWYNEQFF. Written as DNA, the CDR3 is TGTGCCTGGAGTGTAACAGGGTGGTACAATGAGCAGTTCTTC. The rearrangement links TRBV30 to TRBJ2-1; tentatively, D is TRBD1 (6 bases). Trimming removed 0 bases at V and 4 bases at J, with 10 bases between. The CDR3 covers 14 residues. Germline lookup yields CDR1 GTSNPN and CDR2 SVGIG (reference sequence).

This clonotype has just one count. V is TRBV20-1 and J is TRBJ2-7; D is undetermined. The length of the CDR3 is 12 residues. The germline V gene encodes CDR1 DFQATT and CDR2 SNEGSKA (reference sequence). Trimming took off 5 bases at V and 9 bases at J, with 17 bases between the two ends. DNA for the CDR3: TGCAGTGCTGCGATATCCTCCTCTGGGCAGTACTTC. This codes for CSAAISSSGQYF.

The chain couples TRBV6-6 to TRBJ1-6, with D maybe TRBD1 (5 bases). Germline CDR1 and CDR2: MNHNY and SVGAGI (reference sequence). Trimming took off 8 bases at V and 8 bases at J, with 22 bases between the two ends. The CDR3 extends over 16 amino acids. CDR3: CASGGGWRAGDSPLHF. The CDR3 DNA follows: TGTGCCAGCGGCGGGGGTTGGAGGGCTGGGGATTCACCCCTCCACTTT.

This clonotype showed up many times. The J gene is TRBJ1-2, the V gene TRBV7-2; TRBD1 matches 11 bases. V lost 5 bases and J lost 7; bases outside the gene matches: 9. Germline CDR1 SGHTA, CDR2 FQGNSA. This CDR3 contains 15 residues. The CDR3 nucleotides are TGTGCCAGCAGCCCTCACTCCGGGACAGGGGGTGGCTACACCTTC. This translates into CASSPHSGTGGGYTF.

This clonotype was counted at least ten times. The chain carries TRBV6-5 and TRBJ1-1; D unclear. From germline, CDR1 is MNHEY and CDR2 SVGAGI. The ends were cut back, 6 bases at V and 7 bases at J, with 12 bases in the middle. The CDR3 is 12 residues long. DNA for the CDR3: TGTGCCAGCAGGAGAGAGGTTGGTGAAGCTTTCTTT. It yields the protein CASRREVGEAFF.

The rearrangement uses TRBV29-1 and TRBJ2-3; D is unresolved. With 3 bases removed from V and 0 bases from J, the gap between germline ends came to 4 bases. This CDR3 has 12 residues. CDR1 is SQVTM, CDR2 ANQGSEA, per germline. Written as DNA, the CDR3 is TGCAGCGTTGACCCCAGCACAGATACGCAGTATTTT. It encodes CSVDPSTDTQYF.

V usage is TRBV5-1 and J usage is TRBJ2-3; D not resolved. The germline V and J ends were trimmed by 3 bases and 0 bases, with 11 bases remaining between them. Germline CDR1 SGHRS, CDR2 YFSETQ. The CDR3 loop spans 15 amino acids. CDR3 DNA: TGCGCCAGCAGCTCCTCCGGGCATAGCACAGATACGCAGTATTTT. Amino acid sequence: CASSSSGHSTDTQYF.

CDR3: CATSRDEQTLGSYEQYF. The DNA of the CDR3 is TGTGCCACCAGCAGAGATGAACAGACTCTGGGCTCCTACGAGCAGTACTTC. The chain uses TRBV15 and TRBJ2-7; no clear D. CDR1 is LNHNV, CDR2 YYDKDF, per germline (reference sequence). The CDR3 contains 17 residues. The V and J ends lost 0 bases and 0 bases respectively, with 15 bases between them.

The chain carries TRBV18 and TRBJ2-6; D gene uncertain. Trimming removed 2 bases at V and 2 bases at J, with 13 bases between. Looked up from germline, CDR1 is KGHSH and CDR2 is LQKENI. The CDR3 totals 17 residues. Here the CDR3 reads CASSPFQDDTGANVLTF. The CDR3 bases are TGTGCCAGCTCACCATTCCAGGATGATACTGGGGCCAACGTCCTGACTTTC.

CDR3 coding DNA: TGTGCCAGTAGTCCTGGACAGGGCAACCGTTTCAACCAGCCCCAGCATTTT. Translated: CASSPGQGNRFNQPQHF. The chain employs TRBV19 and TRBJ1-5; 8 bases align to TRBD1. The CDR3 is 17 residues long. Germline loops: CDR1 LNHDA, CDR2 SQIVND (reference sequence). V was pared by 5 bases and J by 7 bases, with 16 bases of the junction left unmatched.

The J gene is TRBJ2-7, the V gene TRBV7-2, with 9 bases identical to TRBD2. There are 15 residues in the CDR3. V gave up 5 bases and J gave up 3 bases; unmatched junction bases: 8. Germline CDR1 SGHTA, CDR2 FQGNSA. The CDR3 loop reads CASSRIAGEHYEQYF. Here the CDR3 DNA reads TGTGCCAGCAGCCGAATAGCGGGAGAGCACTACGAGCAGTACTTC.

CDR3 in amino acids: CATTGTFPYEQYF. CDR3 nucleotides: TGTGCCACCACAGGGACTTTCCCCTACGAGCAGTACTTC. The V gene is TRBV28, the J gene TRBJ2-7; D tentatively fits TRBD1 or TRBD2 (6 bases each). The V end lost 10 bases, the J end lost 2 bases, and 15 bases lay between the germline ends. Germline CDR1 reads MDHEN; CDR2 reads SYDVKM. The CDR3 covers 13 residues.

This clonotype was seen only a few times. This rearrangement joins TRBV2 to TRBJ2-7; 8 positions match TRBD1. Germline V gene data show CDR1 as SNHLY and CDR2 as FYNNEI. V trimming: 5 bases; J trimming: 6 bases; junction bases outside the gene matches: 3. The CDR3 is 12 residues long. CDR3 sequence reads: CASSWTGTEQYF. The CDR3, as DNA: TGTGCCAGCAGTTGGACAGGGACCGAGCAGTACTTC.

A remark on this clonotype: One end of the junction varies from germline; a read error may be responsible. The genes are TRBV7-2 and TRBJ1-5; tentatively, D is TRBD1 (6 bases). The CDR3 consists of 14 residues. Looked up from germline, CDR1 is SGHTA and CDR2 is FQGNSA. As DNA, the CDR3 is TGTGTCAGCAGCCTTACAGGGAGGGGACAGCCCCAGCATTTT. Protein product: CVSSLTGRGQPQHF.

The chain joins TRBV3-1 to TRBJ1-2, with a tentative D call TRBD1 (6 bases). V lost 1 base to trimming and J lost 12 bases, with 12 bases between them. Per the germline V gene, CDR1 is LGHDT and CDR2 is YNNKEL (reference sequence). The CDR3 consists of 12 residues. The DNA of the CDR3 is TGTGCCAGCAGCCAAGGGAGGGGGGGCAACACCTTC. Translated: CASSQGRGGNTF.

This chain links TRBV6-1 with TRBJ2-6; D is uncertain. The CDR3 loop spans 15 amino acids. V was trimmed by 4 bases and J by 4 bases, leaving 11 bases between them. Looked up from germline, CDR1 is MNHNS and CDR2 is SASEGT. The CDR3, as DNA: TGTGCCAGCAGTGGAAGCTGGGTCGGGGCCAACGTCCTGACTTTC. Residues: CASSGSWVGANVLTF.

The V call is TRBV11-1, the J call TRBJ2-1; 8 bases match TRBD1. With V trimmed by 7 bases and J by 4 bases, 6 bases remained unmatched. The CDR3 length is 14 residues. Germline V lookup: CDR1 SGHAT, CDR2 FQDESV (reference sequence). The CDR3 coding sequence is TGTGCCAGCACCCCCCAGGGGGCGTACAATGAGCAGTTCTTC. Protein: CASTPQGAYNEQFF.

The rearrangement uses TRBV7-2 and TRBJ1-5; no reliable D call. The CDR3 loop spans 13 amino acids. V lost 1 base and J lost 11, with 12 bases in between. Germline V lookup: CDR1 SGHTA, CDR2 FQGNSA. The CDR3 sequence: CASSLVFRVAQHF. CDR3 sequence (DNA): TGTGCCAGCAGCTTAGTCTTTAGGGTAGCCCAGCATTTT.

This chain's CDR3 is CSANLRGRAGGRTDTQYF. In DNA form, the CDR3 reads TGCAGTGCCAATCTCAGGGGACGAGCGGGGGGAAGAACAGATACGCAGTATTTT. The chain carries TRBV20-1 and TRBJ2-3, with TRBD2 matching 9 bases. CDR3 length: 18 amino acids. V shed 6 bases, J shed 3 bases, and the junction held 19 bases outside the gene matches. Germline lookup yields CDR1 DFQATT and CDR2 SNEGSKA (reference sequence).

This clonotype was seen ten or more times. The rearrangement joins TRBV6-5 to TRBJ2-7; no clear D gene. The CDR3 runs 13 residues. Trimming removed 2 bases at V and 7 bases at J, with 12 bases between. The V gene's germline CDR1 is MNHEY and CDR2 SVGAGI. The CDR3: CASSYTPREEQYF. CDR3 in DNA: TGTGCCAGCAGTTACACCCCTCGAGAAGAGCAGTACTTC.

The sample holds a few counts of this clonotype. The chain joins TRBV4-3 to TRBJ1-2; D possibly corresponds to TRBD1 (6 bases). This CDR3 has 15 amino acids. CDR1 is LGHNA, CDR2 YSLEER, per germline. The V and J ends lost 0 bases and 5 bases respectively, with 13 bases between them. For the CDR3, the DNA is TGCGCCAGCAGCCAAGAAACAGGGCCTCTATATGGCTACACCTTC. Translated, it gives CASSQETGPLYGYTF.

The CDR3 nucleotides are TGTGCCAGCAGCGTAGCGGCGGGCCGAAACATTCAGTACTTC. This gives the protein CASSVAAGRNIQYF. The J gene is TRBJ2-4, the V gene TRBV9; possibly TRBD2 for D (5 bases). The germline V gene encodes CDR1 SGDLS and CDR2 YYNGEE. CDR3 size: 14 residues. V lost 0 bases to trimming and J lost 6 bases, with 10 bases between them.

The V and J genes are TRBV20-1 and TRBJ2-6; TRBD2 agrees at 9 bases. Trimming removed 6 bases from V and 0 bases from J; junction bases left unmatched: 3. CDR1 is DFQATT and CDR2 is SNEGSKA in the germline V gene (reference sequence). There are 15 residues in the CDR3. Written as DNA, the CDR3 is TGCAGTGCGCCTAGCGGGAACTCTGGGGCCAACGTCCTGACTTTC. Its protein is CSAPSGNSGANVLTF.

J is TRBJ2-5 and V is TRBV9, with TRBD1 as a possible D gene (6 bases). Germline-derived CDR1 and CDR2 are SGDLS and YYNGEE. Trimming shortened V by 1 base and J by 0 bases, and 10 bases separated the two germline ends. The CDR3 sequence is 15 residues long. CDR3 residues: CASSVRGTHQETQYF. The CDR3 region has the DNA TGTGCCAGCAGCGTAAGGGGGACCCACCAAGAGACCCAGTACTTC.